The 9 T cell receptor beta chains reported below all come from one sample, sequenced in a study of PD-1 blockade in classical Hodgkin lymphoma. Assay used: immunoSEQ multiplex PCR; TCRdb lists only in-frame clones, some missing. Among just over 35,000 clones listed, almost 70% were seen once. Each patient relapsed following autologous stem cell transplantation, and prior brentuximab vedotin exposure differed. Sequencing used peripheral blood mononuclear cells (PBMCs), obtained before the second cycle of nivolumab. The receptor source for this set is a human donor with classical Hodgkin lymphoma.

This clone is judged medium-sized. CDR3 nucleotide sequence: TGTGCCACCAGCGCGGGACTAGGTTTCGATGAGTTCTTC. Translated: CATSAGLGFDEFF. The V and J genes are TRBV15 and TRBJ2-1; 8 bases line up with TRBD2. The CDR3 consists of 13 residues. Germline V gene lookup returns CDR1 LNHNV and CDR2 YYDKDF (reference sequence). V gave up 5 bases and J gave up 14 bases; unmatched junction bases: 11.

This clone showed up just once. This chain connects TRBV9 to TRBJ1-1; the match to TRBD1 covers 7 bases. The CDR3 loop spans 15 amino acids. The junction had 13 bases not matched to a gene; V was cut back by 4 bases and J by 7 bases. Per germline, CDR1 SGDLS and CDR2 YYNGEE. The CDR3 protein is CASSPSLQGRGEAFF. CDR3 nucleotide sequence: TGTGCCAGCAGCCCTTCACTACAGGGGAGGGGTGAAGCTTTCTTT.

V gene TRBV7-6 combines with J gene TRBJ2-1; 8 bases agree with TRBD2. V lost 5 bases and J lost 2; bases outside the gene matches: 8. This CDR3 is 16 amino acids long. From germline, CDR1 is SGHVS and CDR2 FNYEAQ. This CDR3 is CASSLLAGGTYNEQFF. The DNA of the CDR3 is TGTGCCAGCAGCCTCCTCGCGGGGGGAACCTACAATGAGCAGTTCTTC.

The rearrangement uses TRBV29-1 and TRBJ2-3; 8 positions match TRBD1. Trimming took 3 bases from V and 6 from J; bases not matched to a gene: 5. Per germline, CDR1 SQVTM and CDR2 ANQGSEA. The CDR3 spans 13 residues. The CDR3 DNA reads as TGCAGCGTTGATCAGGACAGGGCGGATACGCAGTATTTT. Encoded protein: CSVDQDRADTQYF.

The chain links TRBV7-2 to TRBJ2-3; TRBD2 aligns across 8 bases. The trim removed 2 bases at V and 6 bases at J, leaving 7 bases unmatched. Germline V gene lookup returns CDR1 SGHTA and CDR2 FQGNSA. This CDR3 contains 15 residues. CDR3: CASSLNGGARDTQYF. CDR3 DNA sequence: TGTGCCAGCAGCTTAAACGGGGGGGCTAGGGATACGCAGTATTTT. Looking up the rest from reference TRBV7-2 and TRBJ2-3 gives the full variable domain: GAGVSQSPSNKVTEKGKDVELRCDPISGHTALYWYRQSLGQGLEFLIYFQGNSAPDKSGLPSDRFSAERTGGSVSTLTIQRTQQEDSAVYLCASSLNGGARDTQYFGPGTRLTVL.

The rearrangement uses TRBV7-2 and TRBJ1-6; the match to TRBD1 covers 11 bases. V gave up 0 bases and J gave up 11 bases; unmatched junction bases: 3. Looked up from germline, CDR1 is SGHTA and CDR2 is FQGNSA. The CDR3 runs 15 residues. CDR3 bases: TGTGCCAGCAGCTTAGCTCCGGGACAGGGGGCACCCCTCCACTTT. This codes for CASSLAPGQGAPLHF.

This chain uses TRBV28 with TRBJ2-7; 7 nucleotides agree with TRBD2. Germline values: CDR1 MDHEN, CDR2 SYDVKM. V shed 7 bases, J shed 2 bases, and the junction held 11 bases outside the gene matches. The CDR3 covers 15 residues. CDR3: CASTVRSGTTYEQYF. The CDR3 nucleotides are TGTGCCAGCACCGTAAGAAGCGGGACTACCTACGAGCAGTACTTC.

V and J are TRBV11-3 and TRBJ2-1, with D perhaps TRBD1 (6 bases). The CDR3 consists of 18 residues. The V end lost 1 base, the J end lost 9 bases, and 25 bases lay between the germline ends. In germline, CDR1 is SGHNT, CDR2 YENEEA. CDR3 nucleotides: TGTGCCAGCAGCTTAGTATGGTGGGGCAGGGGCCCGGTGGTTGAGCAGTTCTTC. This translates into CASSLVWWGRGPVVEQFF.

This rearrangement joins TRBV9 to TRBJ2-2; 9 bases line up with TRBD1. Germline V gives CDR1 SGDLS, CDR2 YYNGEE. CDR3 size: 20 residues. The trim removed 0 bases at V and 0 bases at J, leaving 12 bases unmatched. The CDR3, as DNA: TGTGCCAGCAGCGTAGGGGCCGGGACAGGGATGTTCGCGAACACCGGGGAGCTGTTTTTT. Translating it yields CASSVGAGTGMFANTGELFF. Filled out from reference TRBV9 and TRBJ2-2, the complete variable domain reads DSGVTQTPKHLITATGQRVTLRCSPRSGDLSVYWYQQSLDQGLQFLIQYYNGEERAKGNILERFSAQQFPDLHSELNLSSLELGDSALYFCASSVGAGTGMFANTGELFFGEGSRLTVL.